This T cell receptor (beta chain) was found in a study of T-cell memory formation after mild COVID-19. Overall study results and limits: Pre-infection memory already had some responding clones, implying cross-reactive memory joined. A second wave expanding day 15 to 37 was CD4+-biased; contracting clones were balanced.

CDR3 length: 15 amino acids. With V trimmed by 5 bases and J by 4 bases, 7 bases remained unmatched. The germline CDR1 and CDR2 sequences are SGHVS and FNYEAQ. TCRdb recomputed calls from the 5' RACE reads with MiXCR, one row per CDR3 protein. This repertoire shows around 80,000 distinct CDR3 sequences, roughly 12% found once; its top ten account for 41%. This clonotype was detected a few times. Its antigen is unidentified. J is TRBJ1-2 and V is TRBV7-6; 10 bases align to TRBD1. This TCR derives from a man between 18 and 29 years old who had mild COVID-19 (a few samples of this study predate the infection). Cell type and time point are not known. Sequencing was carried out using PBMCs or a T cell subset sorted from them (not recorded which). CDR3 in amino acids: CASSDRDRGVYGYTF. The CDR3 DNA reads TGTGCCAGCAGCGACCGGGACAGGGGAGTCTATGGCTACACCTTC.